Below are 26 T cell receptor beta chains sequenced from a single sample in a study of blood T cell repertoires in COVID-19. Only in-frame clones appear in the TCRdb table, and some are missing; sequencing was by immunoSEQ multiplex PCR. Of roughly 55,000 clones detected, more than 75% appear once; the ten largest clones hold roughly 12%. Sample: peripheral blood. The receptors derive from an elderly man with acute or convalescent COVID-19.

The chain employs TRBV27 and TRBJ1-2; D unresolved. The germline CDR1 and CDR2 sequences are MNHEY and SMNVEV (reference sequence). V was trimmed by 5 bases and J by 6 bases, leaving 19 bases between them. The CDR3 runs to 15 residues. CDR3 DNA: TGTGCCAGCAGTACAAATCAGGTCGCAGTTAATGGCTACACCTTC. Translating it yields CASSTNQVAVNGYTF.

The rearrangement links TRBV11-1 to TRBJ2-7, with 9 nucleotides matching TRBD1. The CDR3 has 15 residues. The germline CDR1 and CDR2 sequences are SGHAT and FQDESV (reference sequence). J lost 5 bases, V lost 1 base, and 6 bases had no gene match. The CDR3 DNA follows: TGTGCCAGCAGCTTAGAAGGGACAGGGTCCAACGAGCAGTACTTC. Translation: CASSLEGTGSNEQYF.

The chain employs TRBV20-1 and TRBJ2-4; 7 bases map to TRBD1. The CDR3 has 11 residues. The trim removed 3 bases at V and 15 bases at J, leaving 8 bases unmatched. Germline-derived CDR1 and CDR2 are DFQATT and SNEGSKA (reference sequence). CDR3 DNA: TGCAGTGCTAGGGGTGGGGGACAGTGGTACTTC. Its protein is CSARGGGQWYF.

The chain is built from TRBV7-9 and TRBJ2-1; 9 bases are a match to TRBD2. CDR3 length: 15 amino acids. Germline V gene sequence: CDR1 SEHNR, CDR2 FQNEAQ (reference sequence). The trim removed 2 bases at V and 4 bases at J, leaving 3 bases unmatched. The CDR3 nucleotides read TGTGCCAGCAGCTTAATTGCGGGAGGGTACAATGAGCAGTTCTTC. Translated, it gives CASSLIAGGYNEQFF.

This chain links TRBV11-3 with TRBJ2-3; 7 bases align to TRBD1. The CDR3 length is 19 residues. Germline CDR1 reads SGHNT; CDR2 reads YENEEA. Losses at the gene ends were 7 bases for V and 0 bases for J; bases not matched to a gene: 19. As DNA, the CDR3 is TGTGCCAGCACCCAAAGGTCTCGGGCAGGGGGTTGGAGCACAGATACGCAGTATTTT. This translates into CASTQRSRAGGWSTDTQYF.

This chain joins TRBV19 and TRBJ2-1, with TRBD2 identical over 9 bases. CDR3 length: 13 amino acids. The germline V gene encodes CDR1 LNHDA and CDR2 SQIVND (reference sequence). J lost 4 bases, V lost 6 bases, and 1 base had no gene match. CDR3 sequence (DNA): TGTGCCAGTAGCGCGGGAGGGTACAATGAGCAGTTCTTC. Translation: CASSAGGYNEQFF.

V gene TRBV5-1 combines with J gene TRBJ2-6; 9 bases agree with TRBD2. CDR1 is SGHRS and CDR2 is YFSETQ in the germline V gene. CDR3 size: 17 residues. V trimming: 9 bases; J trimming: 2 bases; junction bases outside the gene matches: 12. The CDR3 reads CATNAGTSSPGANVLTF. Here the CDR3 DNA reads TGCGCCACCAACGCCGGGACTAGCAGTCCTGGGGCCAACGTCCTGACTTTC.

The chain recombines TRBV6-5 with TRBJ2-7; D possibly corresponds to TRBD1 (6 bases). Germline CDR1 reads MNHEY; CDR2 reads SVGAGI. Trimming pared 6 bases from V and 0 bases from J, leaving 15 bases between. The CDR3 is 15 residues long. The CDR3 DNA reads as TGTGCCAGCAGAAACCCAGGGGCGAACTCCTACGAGCAGTACTTC. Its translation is CASRNPGANSYEQYF.

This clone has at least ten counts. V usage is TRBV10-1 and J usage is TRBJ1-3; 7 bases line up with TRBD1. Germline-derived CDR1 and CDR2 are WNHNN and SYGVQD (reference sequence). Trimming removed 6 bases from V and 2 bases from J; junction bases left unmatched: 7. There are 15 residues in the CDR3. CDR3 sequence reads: CASSLRDSPGNTIYF. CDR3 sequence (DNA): TGCGCCAGCAGCCTCCGGGACAGCCCTGGAAACACCATATATTTT.

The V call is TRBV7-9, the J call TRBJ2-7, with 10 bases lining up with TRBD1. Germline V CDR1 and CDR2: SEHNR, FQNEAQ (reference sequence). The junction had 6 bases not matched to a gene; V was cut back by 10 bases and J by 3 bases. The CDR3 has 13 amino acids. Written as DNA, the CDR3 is TGTGCCATCTTGGGACAGGGGTACTACGAGCAGTACTTC. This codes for CAILGQGYYEQYF.

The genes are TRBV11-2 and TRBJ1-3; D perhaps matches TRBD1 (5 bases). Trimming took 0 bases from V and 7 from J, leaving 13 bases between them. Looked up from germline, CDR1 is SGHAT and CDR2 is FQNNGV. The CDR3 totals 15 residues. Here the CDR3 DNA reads TGTGCCAGCAGCTTAGATGCCCTGGGGGGGAACACCATATATTTT. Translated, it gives CASSLDALGGNTIYF.

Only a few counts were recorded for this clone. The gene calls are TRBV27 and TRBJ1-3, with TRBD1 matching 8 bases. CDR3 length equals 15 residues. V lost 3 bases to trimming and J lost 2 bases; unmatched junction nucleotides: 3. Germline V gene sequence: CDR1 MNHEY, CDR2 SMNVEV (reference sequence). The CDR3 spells CASSLEQGAGNTIYF. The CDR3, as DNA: TGTGCCAGCAGTTTGGAACAGGGGGCTGGAAACACCATATATTTT.

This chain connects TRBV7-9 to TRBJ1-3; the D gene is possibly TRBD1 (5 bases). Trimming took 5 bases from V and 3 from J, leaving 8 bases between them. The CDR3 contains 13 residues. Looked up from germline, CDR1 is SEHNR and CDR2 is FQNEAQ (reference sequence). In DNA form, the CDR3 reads TGTGCCAGCAGCAAGACAGTTGGAAACACCATATATTTT. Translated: CASSKTVGNTIYF.

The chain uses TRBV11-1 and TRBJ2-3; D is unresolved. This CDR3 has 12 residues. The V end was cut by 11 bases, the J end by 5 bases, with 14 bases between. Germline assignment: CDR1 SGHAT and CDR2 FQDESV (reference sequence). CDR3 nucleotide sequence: TGTGCCTCCCGATACGGAGAAGATACGCAGTATTTT. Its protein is CASRYGEDTQYF.

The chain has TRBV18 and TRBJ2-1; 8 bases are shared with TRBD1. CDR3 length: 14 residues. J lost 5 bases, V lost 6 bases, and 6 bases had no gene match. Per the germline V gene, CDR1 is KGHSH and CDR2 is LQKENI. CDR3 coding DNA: TGTGCCAGCTCCCACAAGACAGGGGACAATGAGCAGTTCTTC. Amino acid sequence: CASSHKTGDNEQFF.

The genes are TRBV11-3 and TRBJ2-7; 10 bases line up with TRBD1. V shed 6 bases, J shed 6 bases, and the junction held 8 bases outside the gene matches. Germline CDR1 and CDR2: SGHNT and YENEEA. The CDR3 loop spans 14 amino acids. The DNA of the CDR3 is TGTGCCAGCAGTCGACGACAGGGGGCTGGCGAGCAGTACTTC. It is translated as CASSRRQGAGEQYF.

CDR3 loop: CASSPGQGWTEAFF. The CDR3 nucleotides read TGTGCCAGCAGCCCGGGACAGGGATGGACTGAAGCTTTCTTT. This chain connects TRBV11-1 to TRBJ1-1; 9 bases align to TRBD1. The CDR3 is made up of 14 amino acids. V shed 5 bases, J shed 5 bases, and the junction held 6 bases outside the gene matches. Germline CDR1 and CDR2: SGHAT and FQDESV (reference sequence).

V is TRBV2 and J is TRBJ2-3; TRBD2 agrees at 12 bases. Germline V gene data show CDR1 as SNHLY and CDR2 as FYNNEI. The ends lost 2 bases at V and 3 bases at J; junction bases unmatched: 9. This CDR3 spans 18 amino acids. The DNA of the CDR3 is TGTGCCAGCAGTGAATGGGCTAGCGGGAGGGCCGGGACAGATACGCAGTATTTT. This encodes CASSEWASGRAGTDTQYF. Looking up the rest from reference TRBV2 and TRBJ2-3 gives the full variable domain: EPEVTQTPSHQVTQMGQEVILRCVPISNHLYFYWYRQILGQKVEFLVSFYNNEISEKSEIFDDQFSVERPDGSNFTLKIRSTKLEDSAMYFCASSEWASGRAGTDTQYFGPGTRLTVL.

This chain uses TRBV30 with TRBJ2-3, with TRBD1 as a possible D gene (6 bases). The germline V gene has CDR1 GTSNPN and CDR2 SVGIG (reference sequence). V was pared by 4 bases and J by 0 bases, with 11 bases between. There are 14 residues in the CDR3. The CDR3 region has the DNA TGTGCCTGGAAGGTGGGGGCAAGCACAGATACGCAGTATTTT. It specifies CAWKVGASTDTQYF. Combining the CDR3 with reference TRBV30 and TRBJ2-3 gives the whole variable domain SQTIHQWPATLVQPVGSPLSLECTVEGTSNPNLYWYRQAAGRGLQLLFYSVGIGQISSEVPQNLSASRPQDRQFILSSKKLLLSDSGFYLCAWKVGASTDTQYFGPGTRLTVL.

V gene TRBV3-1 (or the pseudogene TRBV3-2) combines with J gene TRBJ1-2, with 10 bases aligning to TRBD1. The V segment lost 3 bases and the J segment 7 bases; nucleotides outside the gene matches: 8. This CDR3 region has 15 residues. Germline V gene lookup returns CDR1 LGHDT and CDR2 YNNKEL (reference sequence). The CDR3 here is CASSQQTGGGGGYTF. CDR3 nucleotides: TGTGCCAGCAGCCAGCAGACAGGGGGCGGAGGTGGCTACACCTTC.

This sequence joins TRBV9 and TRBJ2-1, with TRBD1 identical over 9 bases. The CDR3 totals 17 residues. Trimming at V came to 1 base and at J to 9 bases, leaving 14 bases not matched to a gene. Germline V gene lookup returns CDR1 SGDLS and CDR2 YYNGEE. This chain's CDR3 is CASSVRFSRDRAVEQFF. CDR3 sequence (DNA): TGTGCCAGCAGCGTAAGGTTTAGTAGGGACAGGGCGGTTGAGCAGTTCTTC.

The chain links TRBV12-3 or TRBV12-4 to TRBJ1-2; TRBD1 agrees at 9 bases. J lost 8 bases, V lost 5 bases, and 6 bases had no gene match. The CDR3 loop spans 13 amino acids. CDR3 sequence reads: CASSLGTGNGYTF. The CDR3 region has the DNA TGTGCCAGCAGTCTCGGGACAGGGAACGGCTACACCTTC.

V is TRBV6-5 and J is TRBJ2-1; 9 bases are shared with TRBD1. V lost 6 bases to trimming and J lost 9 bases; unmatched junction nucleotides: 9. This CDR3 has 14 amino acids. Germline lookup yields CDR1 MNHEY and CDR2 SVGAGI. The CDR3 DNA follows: TGTGCCAGCAGATGGGACAGGGCGACTGGTGAGCAGTTCTTC. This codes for CASRWDRATGEQFF.

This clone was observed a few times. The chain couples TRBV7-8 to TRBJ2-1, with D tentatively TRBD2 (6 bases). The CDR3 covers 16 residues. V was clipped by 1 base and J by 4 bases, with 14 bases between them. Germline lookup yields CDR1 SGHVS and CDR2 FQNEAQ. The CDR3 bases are TGTGCCAGCAGCTTAGGGAGGGGAGCACCTTACAATGAGCAGTTCTTC. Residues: CASSLGRGAPYNEQFF.

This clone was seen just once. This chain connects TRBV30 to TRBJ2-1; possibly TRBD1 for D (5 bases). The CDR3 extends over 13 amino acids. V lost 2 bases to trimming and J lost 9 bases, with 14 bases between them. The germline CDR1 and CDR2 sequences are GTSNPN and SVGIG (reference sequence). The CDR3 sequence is CAWSLLQGPEQFF. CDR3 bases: TGTGCCTGGAGTCTTCTGCAGGGTCCTGAGCAGTTCTTC. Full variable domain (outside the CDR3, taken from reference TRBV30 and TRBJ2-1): SQTIHQWPATLVQPVGSPLSLECTVEGTSNPNLYWYRQAAGRGLQLLFYSVGIGQISSEVPQNLSASRPQDRQFILSSKKLLLSDSGFYLCAWSLLQGPEQFFGPGTRLTVL.

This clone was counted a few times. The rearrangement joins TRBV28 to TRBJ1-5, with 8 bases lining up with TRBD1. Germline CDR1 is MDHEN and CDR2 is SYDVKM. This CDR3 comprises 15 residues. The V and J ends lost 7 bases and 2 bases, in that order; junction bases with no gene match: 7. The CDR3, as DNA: TGTGCCAGCATCCACGGACAGGGACGCAATCAGCCCCAGCATTTT. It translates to CASIHGQGRNQPQHF.